The next 23 T cell receptor beta chains were all read from a single sample in a study of T-cell memory formation after mild COVID-19. Via MiXCR, TCRdb re-called the 5' RACE reads, giving one row per CDR3 protein. Altogether approximately 500,000 distinct CDR3 sequences are present, around a quarter being singletons, with the ten largest covering approximately 13%. Sequenced: PBMCs or a T cell subset sorted from them (not recorded which). These receptor sequences come from an adult woman who had mild COVID-19 (a few samples of this study predate the infection). Cell type and time point are not known.

The chain carries TRBV4-3 and TRBJ2-3; D ambiguous. CDR1 and CDR2 (germline): LGHNA, YSLEER. V lost 2 bases and J 0 bases, leaving 15 bases between the germline ends. The CDR3 extends over 17 amino acids. Here the CDR3 reads CASSQNTFRVSTDTQYF. In DNA form, the CDR3 reads TGCGCCAGCAGCCAAAACACATTCCGGGTAAGCACAGATACGCAGTATTTT.

The chain employs TRBV25-1 and TRBJ1-1; tentative D call: TRBD1 (5 bases). The CDR3 has 11 residues. The V and J ends lost 6 bases and 3 bases respectively, with 5 bases between them. Per germline, CDR1 MGHDK and CDR2 SYGVNS. In nucleotides, the CDR3 is TGTGCCAGCAGGACAGACACTGAAGCTTTCTTT. Protein: CASRTDTEAFF.

CDR3 loop: CSASSRDSGGTDTQYF. The CDR3, as DNA: TGCAGTGCTAGTTCTCGGGACAGCGGGGGCACAGATACGCAGTATTTT. The chain is built from TRBV20-1 and TRBJ2-3; D possibly uses TRBD1 or TRBD2 (7 bases each). This CDR3 is built from 16 residues. V lost 3 bases and J lost 1, with 17 bases in between. Germline V gene lookup returns CDR1 DFQATT and CDR2 SNEGSKA (reference sequence).

The table lists this clonotype with a few counts. V usage is TRBV5-1 and J usage is TRBJ1-1; D remains ambiguous. CDR1 is SGHRS, CDR2 YFSETQ, per germline. Trimming cost V 0 bases and J 5 bases, with 11 bases left between them. This CDR3 spans 14 amino acids. The CDR3 protein is CASSLDPSGTEAFF. Written as DNA, the CDR3 is TGCGCCAGCAGCTTGGACCCGAGTGGGACTGAAGCTTTCTTT.

This clonotype has a handful of counts. The chain carries TRBV7-8 and TRBJ2-3; D may correspond to TRBD1 or TRBD2 (5 bases each). V was pared by 4 bases and J by 4 bases, with 9 bases between. The CDR3 is 13 amino acids. Germline values: CDR1 SGHVS, CDR2 FQNEAQ. The DNA of the CDR3 is TGTGCCAGCAGCTGGGGACCGTCAGATACGCAGTATTTT. It encodes CASSWGPSDTQYF.

This clonotype appeared a few times. The genes are TRBV6-5 and TRBJ1-6; D is unclear. The germline CDR1 and CDR2 sequences are MNHEY and SVGAGI. CDR3 length equals 13 residues. V gave up 7 bases and J gave up 10 bases, with 14 bases separating them. The DNA for the CDR3 is TGTGCCAGCAACCGGGGAATCGGATCACCCCTCCACTTT. Protein sequence: CASNRGIGSPLHF.

This sequence joins TRBV18 and TRBJ1-1; D ambiguous. The CDR3 sequence is 13 residues long. Germline CDR1 KGHSH, CDR2 LQKENI. V lost 1 base and J 5 bases, leaving 8 bases between the germline ends. The CDR3 loop reads CASSPQLETEAFF. CDR3 DNA: TGTGCCAGCTCACCACAGTTGGAGACTGAAGCTTTCTTT.

This chain links TRBV20-1 with TRBJ1-4; 7 bases are a match to TRBD1. The ends lost 8 bases at V and 10 bases at J; junction bases unmatched: 13. The V gene's germline CDR1 is DFQATT and CDR2 SNEGSKA (reference sequence). The CDR3 contains 13 residues. CDR3 residues: CSQYRGSVGKLFF. The CDR3 DNA reads TGCAGTCAATACAGGGGATCGGTCGGAAAACTGTTTTTT.

The sample holds a few counts of this clonotype. J is TRBJ2-2 and V is TRBV24-1; 8 positions agree with TRBD1. The CDR3 sequence is 13 residues long. V trimming: 8 bases; J trimming: 3 bases; junction bases outside the gene matches: 1. Looked up from germline, CDR1 is KGHDR and CDR2 is SFDVKD. The CDR3 nucleotides are TGTGCCACCACGGGACAGGACACCGGGGAGCTGTTTTTT. Its translation is CATTGQDTGELFF.

This clonotype has only a few counts. The rearrangement uses TRBV20-1 and TRBJ1-1; tentative D call: TRBD1 (5 bases). Trimming left V 1 base short and J 0 bases short, with 15 bases between. Looked up from germline, CDR1 is DFQATT and CDR2 is SNEGSKA (reference sequence). The CDR3 is 16 amino acids. The CDR3 coding sequence is TGCAGTGCTAGAGCGCAGGGCAGGTATATGAACACTGAAGCTTTCTTT. It specifies CSARAQGRYMNTEAFF.

The chain uses TRBV5-1 and TRBJ1-1; 8 positions match TRBD1. This CDR3 spans 16 amino acids. Germline assignment: CDR1 SGHRS and CDR2 YFSETQ. V lost 2 bases and J lost 3; bases outside the gene matches: 9. CDR3 DNA: TGCGCCAGCAGCTTCAGGCGACAGGGGAGAGACACTGAAGCTTTCTTT. Encoded protein: CASSFRRQGRDTEAFF.

This clonotype turned up a few times. V and J are TRBV6-2 or TRBV6-3 and TRBJ2-5, with 11 bases that match TRBD2. The V gene end was trimmed by 5 bases and the J gene end by 5 bases; junction bases not matched to a gene: 10. The germline CDR1 and CDR2 sequences are MNHEY and SVGEGT. The CDR3 sequence is 16 residues long. The chain's CDR3 is CASSTGLAGGRETQYF. Here the CDR3 DNA reads TGTGCCAGCAGTACCGGACTAGCGGGCGGTCGGGAGACCCAGTACTTC.

This clonotype was counted at least ten times. V is TRBV11-2 and J is TRBJ1-1, with 11 bases identical to TRBD1. V was clipped by 6 bases and J by 1 base; unmatched bases: 7. Germline lookup yields CDR1 SGHAT and CDR2 FQNNGV. The CDR3 runs to 16 residues. The CDR3 bases are TGTGCCAGCAGAAACTCCGGGACAGGGGGGAACACTGAAGCTTTCTTT. Protein product: CASRNSGTGGNTEAFF.

The chain couples TRBV7-9 to TRBJ2-1; either TRBD1 or TRBD2 may supply D (5 bases each). V lost 5 bases and J 9 bases, leaving 20 bases between the germline ends. The germline V gene has CDR1 SEHNR and CDR2 FQNEAQ (reference sequence). The CDR3 contains 15 residues. In DNA form, the CDR3 reads TGTGCCAGCAGCATACGTAGGTCGGGGCTAGGTGAGCAGTTCTTC. Translated, it gives CASSIRRSGLGEQFF.

This clonotype was counted a few times. This sequence joins TRBV14 and TRBJ2-1, with TRBD2 matching over 14 bases. The CDR3 is made up of 16 amino acids. Trimming at V came to 4 bases and at J to 8 bases, leaving 7 bases not matched to a gene. Per the germline V gene, CDR1 is SGHDN and CDR2 is FVKESK. In DNA, the CDR3 is TGTGCCAGCAGCCGAGGACTAGCGGGAGGCCTTGATGAGCAGTTCTTC. Protein: CASSRGLAGGLDEQFF. Using reference TRBV14 and TRBJ2-1 for the parts outside the CDR3, the full variable domain is EAGVTQFPSHSVIEKGQTVTLRCDPISGHDNLYWYRRVMGKEIKFLLHFVKESKQDESGMPNNRFLAERTGGTYSTLKVQPAELEDSGVYFCASSRGLAGGLDEQFFGPGTRLTVL.

The genes are TRBV2 and TRBJ2-7; D might be TRBD2 (6 bases). Per germline, CDR1 SNHLY and CDR2 FYNNEI. The CDR3 covers 15 residues. Trimming took 3 bases from V and 4 from J, leaving 16 bases between them. The DNA for the CDR3 is TGTGCCAGCAGTGATGAAGCGGGCCATTCTTACGAGCAGTACTTC. It specifies CASSDEAGHSYEQYF.

The rearrangement uses TRBV11-2 and TRBJ1-2; possible D gene TRBD1, 5 bases. Trimming left V 3 bases short and J 4 bases short, with 9 bases between. CDR3 length: 13 amino acids. Germline V gene data show CDR1 as SGHAT and CDR2 as FQNNGV. The CDR3 loop is CASSFGTTYGYTF. The CDR3 DNA reads as TGTGCCAGCAGCTTTGGGACGACCTATGGCTACACCTTC.

The chain employs TRBV21-1 and TRBJ1-5; no DNA check was done on the table's D call, TRBD1. TRBV21-1 is an annotated pseudogene. This CDR3 region has 17 residues. The CDR3 bases are TGTGCCAGCAGCAAAAATTGGGGGCCGAATAGCAATCAGCCCCAGCATTTT. This encodes CASSKNWGPNSNQPQHF.

This clonotype was counted a few times. This chain links TRBV5-5 with TRBJ2-5; 8 positions match TRBD1. The V and J ends lost 3 bases and 5 bases, in that order; junction bases with no gene match: 12. CDR1 is SGHKS and CDR2 is YYEKEE in the germline V gene (reference sequence). The CDR3 length is 16 residues. CDR3 sequence: CASSSPGQGLRETQYF. CDR3 nucleotides: TGTGCCAGCAGCTCACCCGGACAGGGCCTAAGGGAGACCCAGTACTTC.

The chain carries TRBV7-9 and TRBJ2-1, with 12 bases lining up with TRBD2. Germline V lookup: CDR1 SEHNR, CDR2 FQNEAQ (reference sequence). This CDR3 has 20 residues. Trimming at V came to 4 bases and at J to 0 bases, leaving 13 bases not matched to a gene. CDR3 coding DNA: TGTGCCAGCAGCTCCCCCGGACTAGCGGGAACCCAAAGCTCCTACAATGAGCAGTTCTTC. It encodes CASSSPGLAGTQSSYNEQFF.

This clonotype was seen more than once but under ten times. CDR3 nucleotides: TGCGCCAGCAGCCTCGGGACAGGGGAAGACTATGGCTACACCTTC. Translation: CASSLGTGEDYGYTF. The rearrangement links TRBV5-1 to TRBJ1-2; 10 bases agree with TRBD1. The CDR3 extends over 15 amino acids. Trimming at V came to 4 bases and at J to 3 bases, leaving 6 bases not matched to a gene. Germline-derived CDR1 and CDR2 are SGHRS and YFSETQ.

This clonotype was observed a few times. This chain joins TRBV12-3 or TRBV12-4 and TRBJ2-7; D may be TRBD2 (6 bases). This CDR3 contains 13 residues. V was pared by 11 bases and J by 2 bases, with 16 bases between. The CDR3 DNA is TGTGCCGCATCCCGGGACTTAACCTACGAGCAGTACTTC. This sequence encodes CAASRDLTYEQYF.

The chain carries TRBV12-3 or TRBV12-4 and TRBJ2-5; the match to TRBD2 covers 14 bases. The junction had 14 bases not matched to a gene; V was cut back by 1 base and J by 4 bases. CDR3 length: 20 residues. This chain's CDR3 is CASSLDGGYGTSGSGETQYF. CDR3 coding DNA: TGTGCCAGCAGTTTAGACGGGGGGTACGGGACTAGCGGGAGTGGAGAGACCCAGTACTTC.